What follows describes a single TCR beta chain. This clonotype was counted ten times or more. Base qualities were left out, and no much larger clone turns up one base away. The sample originates from a study of T cells after yellow fever vaccination (dated by TCRdb to between 2018 and 2021). Regarding the complete study: The SMART-Seq v4 Ultra Low Input RNA kit was used to prepare libraries from fractions with low cell numbers. Blood was drawn at multiple timepoints before and after primary and secondary immunization, with bulk PBMC replicates and cell subsets isolated. To track T-cell clones before and after primary and booster YFV17D yellow fever vaccination, bulk TCR alpha and beta repertoires were sequenced longitudinally. Two healthy male donors, one aged 18 to 30 and one aged 30 to 40 years, were included in the cohort.

CDR1 LGHDT and CDR2 YNNKEL are derived from the germline V gene (reference sequence). Deletion took 1 base off V and 2 bases off J, with a span of 14 bases between the germline ends. From the cysteine up to the phenylalanine, the CDR3 has a length of 17 residues. Solely the CDR3 DNA is kept, with 51 bases framed from the first base. This sample's treatment or condition label indicates: live attenuated yellow fever vaccine strain. PBMCs were isolated from peripheral blood using a standard Ficoll-Paque protocol. With anti-CD3 and anti-CD8 staining plus a dextramer loaded with the yellow fever NS4B epitope peptide, the researchers sorted epitope-specific CD8 T cells. RNA was extracted with TriZol from bulk PBMCs, CD4 and CD8 fractions, and dextramer-positive and dextramer-negative fractions. What the authors observed across the whole study: A small share of clonotypes occurred in both CD4 and CD8 compartments, likely arising from convergent recombination. Computational filtering was required because FACS-sorted repertoires could contain abundant contaminating clonotypes from the bulk population. After the booster, most of the clones that had expanded following primary vaccination were detected again (just under 97% of CD4 and 88% of CD8), which suggests that memory was broadly maintained. Because the study included only a couple of donors, the extent to which the findings can be generalized is limited. The secondary T-cell response was weaker than the primary response but faster, peaking on day 5 instead of day 15.

TCR cDNA was synthesized by 5'RACE template switching, which introduced a universal primer site and unique molecular identifiers. Priming of cDNA synthesis was performed from both the TCR alpha and TCR beta constant segments. Two PCR steps were used to amplify libraries, with sample barcodes and sequencing adapters being added in the second step. Sequencing of libraries was performed on Illumina HiSeq 2500 (2x100 bp) or NovaSeq (2x150 bp). The authors' pipeline ran thus. MIGEC handled demultiplexing of reads and collapsing into UMI consensus sequences, while MiXCR performed V(D)J alignment. Clonotypes responding to the vaccine were identified with edgeR on replicate PBMC samples, with the criteria of FDR below 0.01 and a log2 fold change above 5 up to day 15. Each bulk clonotype was labeled CD4 or CD8 based on which sequenced repertoire, CD4 or CD8, contained the clonotype at higher abundance. A clonotype counted as NS4B-specific if enriched at least 10-fold in dextramer-positive versus dextramer-negative fractions, with CD4-biased clonotypes left out. TCRdb's own reprocessing of the public reads used fastp at Q25 and MiXCR and kept productive beta chains. Rows with one shared CDR3 protein collapse into an entry with the most common genes and DNA. The V and J calls, along with clone size, are taken from TCRdb and not from the paper's own processing. The sample profile shows roughly 45,000 distinct CDR3 sequences; 6% to 7% of them were found once. 15% of the sample goes to the ten largest clones.

The sample was CD8+ T cells not binding an NS4B(214-222) dextramer, sorted from PBMCs, taken 45 days after the yellow fever booster vaccination. Explained via the paper, the cell subset or site label denotes: NS4B epitope dextramer-negative CD8 T cells. This TCR was sampled from a man aged 25-45 years who received the YFV17D yellow fever vaccine. The rearranged chain carries TRBV3-1 and TRBJ2-2, with the D gene too uncertain to name. The sequenced DNA is TGTGCCAGCAGCCAAGTTACAAAGGCCTCAAACACCGGGGAGCTGTTTTTT. Translated, it gives CASSQVTKASNTGELFF.